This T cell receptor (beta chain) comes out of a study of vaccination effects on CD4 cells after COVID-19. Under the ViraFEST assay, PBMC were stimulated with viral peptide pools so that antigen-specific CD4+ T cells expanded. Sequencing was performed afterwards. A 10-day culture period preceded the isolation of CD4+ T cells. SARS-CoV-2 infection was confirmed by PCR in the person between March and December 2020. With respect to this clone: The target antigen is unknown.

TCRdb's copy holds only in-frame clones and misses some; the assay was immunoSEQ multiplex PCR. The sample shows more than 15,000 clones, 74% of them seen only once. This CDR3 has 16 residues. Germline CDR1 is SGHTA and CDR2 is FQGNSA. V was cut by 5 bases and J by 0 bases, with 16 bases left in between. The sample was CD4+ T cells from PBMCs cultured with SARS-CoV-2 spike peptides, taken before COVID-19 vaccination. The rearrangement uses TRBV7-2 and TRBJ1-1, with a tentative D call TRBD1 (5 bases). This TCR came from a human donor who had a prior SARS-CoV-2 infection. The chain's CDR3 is CASSVSGGGMNTEAFF. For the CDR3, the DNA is TGTGCCAGCAGCGTCTCCGGGGGGGGTATGAACACTGAAGCTTTCTTT.